The 27 T cell receptor beta chains presented below share a single source sample, sequenced in a study of T cell responses to AZD1222 COVID-19 vaccine. The assay was immunoSEQ multiplex PCR, and TCRdb's table has in-frame clones only and misses some. The sample lists 80,000 to 90,000 clones; around 90% were seen once. The starting material was peripheral blood, obtained on day 0 of AZD1222 vaccination. These receptors came from an adult in good health.

The CDR3 sequence is CASSLTRNEQFF. The CDR3 nucleotides read TGTGCCAGCAGTTTAACGAGGAATGAGCAGTTCTTC. The genes are TRBV12-3 or TRBV12-4 and TRBJ2-1; D uncertain. The V end was cut by 2 bases, the J end by 7 bases, with 6 bases between. The CDR3 spans 12 residues.

CDR3 region: CASRRTGTAEKLFF. The CDR3 DNA is TGTGCCAGTAGAAGGACCGGGACTGCAGAAAAACTGTTTTTT. The V and J genes are TRBV19 and TRBJ1-4; tentative D call: TRBD1 (5 bases). Deletions cut 6 bases from V and 8 bases from J, with 16 bases between. The length of the CDR3 is 14 residues. Germline lookup yields CDR1 LNHDA and CDR2 SQIVND (reference sequence).

V gene TRBV28 combines with J gene TRBJ2-7, with D perhaps given as TRBD1 or TRBD2 (5 bases each). V gave up 5 bases and J gave up 2 bases, with 16 bases separating them. Germline lookup yields CDR1 MDHEN and CDR2 SYDVKM. The CDR3 is made up of 15 amino acids. The CDR3 DNA reads as TGTGCCAGCAGTACCATCGGTGAGGGGACCTACGAGCAGTACTTC. Translated, it gives CASSTIGEGTYEQYF.

This chain uses TRBV28 with TRBJ2-1; D is unresolved. Germline CDR1 reads MDHEN; CDR2 reads SYDVKM. The V end was cut by 5 bases, the J end by 8 bases, with 19 bases between. This CDR3 is built from 15 residues. CDR3 sequence (DNA): TGTGCCAGCAGTCCCCTGGAGTCGACCCCCGATGAGCAGTTCTTC. Translating gives CASSPLESTPDEQFF.

This clone was seen only once. V gene TRBV3-1 (or the pseudogene TRBV3-2) combines with J gene TRBJ2-7; 11 bases agree with TRBD1. CDR3 length equals 17 residues. J was trimmed by 6 bases and V by 7 bases; bases with no gene match: 17. Germline loops: CDR1 LGHDT, CDR2 YNNKEL (reference sequence). CDR3 DNA: TGTGCCAGCACCCCTGGCCTTTATGCCGGGACAGGGGGCGAGCAGTACTTC. Translated: CASTPGLYAGTGGEQYF.

The table lists this clone with a count of one. The rearrangement links TRBV29-1 to TRBJ2-5; D might be TRBD1 (5 bases). Trimming took off 5 bases at V and 4 bases at J, with 11 bases between the two ends. Germline CDR1 SQVTM, CDR2 ANQGSEA. The CDR3 has 12 amino acids. Written as DNA, the CDR3 is TGCAGCGTTTATGAGACAGCAGAGACCCAGTACTTC. This encodes CSVYETAETQYF.

This sequence joins TRBV4-2 and TRBJ2-3; tentatively, D is TRBD2 (5 bases). CDR1 and CDR2 from the germline V gene are LGHNA and YNFKEQ. The CDR3 length is 14 residues. Trimming took 2 bases from V and 4 from J, leaving 10 bases between them. CDR3 loop: CASSQRGRADTQYF. The DNA of the CDR3 is TGTGCCAGCAGCCAACGGGGAAGGGCAGATACGCAGTATTTT.

This clone has more than one count but fewer than ten. V gene TRBV7-9 combines with J gene TRBJ1-5; possibly TRBD1 for D (6 bases). Germline V gives CDR1 SEHNR, CDR2 FQNEAQ (reference sequence). The CDR3 runs 14 residues. V lost 4 bases, J lost 1 base, and 8 bases lay in between. The CDR3 protein is CASSYGQSNQPQHF. DNA of the CDR3: TGTGCCAGCAGCTACGGACAGAGCAATCAGCCCCAGCATTTT. Full variable domain (remainder filled in from reference TRBV7-9 and TRBJ1-5): DTGVSQNPRHKITKRGQNVTFRCDPISEHNRLYWYRQTLGQGPEFLTYFQNEAQLEKSRLLSDRFSAERPKGSFSTLEIQRTEQGDSAMYLCASSYGQSNQPQHFGDGTRLSIL.

The CDR3: CAIRTGTGVGELFF. DNA of the CDR3: TGTGCCATCCGAACCGGGACAGGGGTCGGGGAGCTGTTTTTT. The chain uses TRBV27 and TRBJ2-2, with 10 bases aligning to TRBD1. Germline assignment: CDR1 MNHEY and CDR2 SMNVEV (reference sequence). Trimming removed 10 bases from V and 7 bases from J; junction bases left unmatched: 9. This CDR3 has 14 amino acids.

J is TRBJ2-1 and V is TRBV2, with D unresolved. Deletions cut 8 bases from V and 3 bases from J, with 17 bases between. The CDR3 is made up of 15 amino acids. The germline V gene encodes CDR1 SNHLY and CDR2 FYNNEI. CDR3 in amino acids: CASGSILGIYNEQFF. As DNA, the CDR3 is TGTGCCAGCGGATCTATTCTAGGCATCTACAATGAGCAGTTCTTC.

The V and J genes are TRBV28 and TRBJ2-4; D is perhaps TRBD1 (6 bases). Germline V lookup: CDR1 MDHEN, CDR2 SYDVKM. The V end lost 10 bases, the J end lost 2 bases, and 18 bases lay between the germline ends. The CDR3 is 15 residues long. The CDR3 here is CAISELGHTKNIQYF. In nucleotides, the CDR3 is TGTGCCATATCCGAACTGGGACATACCAAAAACATTCAGTACTTC. The complete variable domain, with remaining parts taken from reference TRBV28 and TRBJ2-4, reads DVKVTQSSRYLVKRTGEKVFLECVQDMDHENMFWYRQDPGLGLRLIYFSYDVKMKEKGDIPEGYSVSREKKERFSLILESASTNQTSMYLCAISELGHTKNIQYFGAGTRLSVL.

The rearrangement links TRBV6-5 to TRBJ1-2; possibly TRBD1 for D (5 bases). Per germline, CDR1 MNHEY and CDR2 SVGAGI. The CDR3 is made up of 15 amino acids. V lost 0 bases, J lost 4 bases, and 12 bases lay in between. CDR3 nucleotide sequence: TGTGCCAGCAGTTACTCGACGGGGGGTGCCTATGGCTACACCTTC. Protein: CASSYSTGGAYGYTF.

The rearrangement uses TRBV5-4 and TRBJ2-1; tentatively, D is TRBD1 or TRBD2 (5 bases each). Germline CDR1 SGHNT, CDR2 YYREEE (reference sequence). V gave up 0 bases and J gave up 4 bases, with 8 bases separating them. This CDR3 comprises 14 residues. The CDR3 DNA reads TGTGCCAGCAGCTTGGTGGGGGAATACAATGAGCAGTTCTTC. This translates into CASSLVGEYNEQFF.

The chain combines TRBV6-2 or TRBV6-3 with TRBJ1-6; D gene unclear. Germline CDR1 MNHEY, CDR2 SVGEGT. The CDR3 loop spans 12 amino acids. V lost 5 bases and J lost 7, with 6 bases in between. CDR3 sequence (DNA): TGTGCCAGCAGTAATCGGAATTCACCCCTCCACTTT. Translation gives CASSNRNSPLHF.

The chain employs TRBV5-1 and TRBJ2-2; D gene uncertain. Trimming pared 3 bases from V and 8 bases from J, leaving 14 bases between. In germline, CDR1 is SGHRS, CDR2 YFSETQ. The CDR3 contains 14 residues. The CDR3 region is CASSSDRVRGELFF. The CDR3 coding sequence is TGCGCCAGCAGCTCCGACCGCGTCAGAGGGGAGCTGTTTTTT.

V gene TRBV18 combines with J gene TRBJ1-4; D is unresolved. V lost 5 bases and J 8 bases, leaving 12 bases between the germline ends. The germline CDR1 and CDR2 sequences are KGHSH and LQKENI. This CDR3 contains 13 residues. CDR3: CASSGGSGEKLFF. The DNA for the CDR3 is TGTGCCAGCTCAGGAGGGTCAGGCGAAAAACTGTTTTTT.

This clone has just a few counts. J is TRBJ2-2 and V is TRBV12-3 or TRBV12-4; no reliable D call. This CDR3 has 12 amino acids. Trimming cost V 2 bases and J 8 bases, with 6 bases left between them. The CDR3 DNA is TGTGCCAGCAGTTTATCTCGGGGGGAGCTGTTTTTT. Amino acid sequence: CASSLSRGELFF.

The rearrangement joins TRBV4-2 to TRBJ2-1; D might be TRBD1 (5 bases). Germline assignment: CDR1 LGHNA and CDR2 YNFKEQ. V was pared by 6 bases and J by 3 bases, with 15 bases between. This CDR3 spans 15 amino acids. This CDR3 is CASRGDSLNYNEQFF. The CDR3 nucleotides are TGTGCCAGCAGGGGCGACAGTTTAAACTACAATGAGCAGTTCTTC.

The chain carries TRBV28 and TRBJ1-1; D may be TRBD1 (5 bases). Germline CDR1 is MDHEN and CDR2 is SYDVKM. V was cut by 6 bases and J by 3 bases, with 17 bases left in between. The CDR3 extends over 15 amino acids. The CDR3 reads CASRPFRGADTEAFF. The CDR3 bases are TGTGCCAGCAGACCGTTTAGGGGCGCGGACACTGAAGCTTTCTTT.

This clone was detected once. The chain joins TRBV7-9 to TRBJ1-2; TRBD1 aligns across 12 bases. With 2 bases clipped from V and 7 bases from J, the junction kept 8 bases outside the gene matches. The CDR3 covers 16 residues. Germline-derived CDR1 and CDR2 are SEHNR and FQNEAQ (reference sequence). The CDR3 region is CASSLRDGTGGFGYTF. DNA of the CDR3: TGTGCCAGCAGCTTAAGGGATGGGACAGGGGGCTTTGGCTACACCTTC.

The CDR3 here is CASSLLGGGYTF. The CDR3 DNA is TGTGCCAGCAGCTTACTGGGTGGTGGCTACACCTTC. The rearrangement uses TRBV7-3 and TRBJ1-2; no definite D call. CDR1 and CDR2 from the germline V gene are SGHTA and FQGTGA. The V and J ends lost 2 bases and 7 bases respectively, with 8 bases between them. The CDR3 contains 12 residues.

The rearrangement uses TRBV13 and TRBJ1-2, with 7 nucleotides matching TRBD1. The V segment lost 5 bases and the J segment 3 bases; nucleotides outside the gene matches: 9. Germline V gene lookup returns CDR1 PRHDT and CDR2 FYEKMQ (reference sequence). There are 15 residues in the CDR3. The CDR3 nucleotides read TGTGCCAGCAGCCAAGGAGGACAGGTCTACTATGGCTACACCTTC. It encodes CASSQGGQVYYGYTF.

The genes are TRBV16 and TRBJ2-7, with D uncertain. Germline CDR1 and CDR2: KGHSY and FQNENV. The length of the CDR3 is 16 residues. With 4 bases removed from V and 7 bases from J, the gap between germline ends came to 23 bases. CDR3: CASSPSPIENPKEQYF. CDR3 DNA sequence: TGTGCCAGCAGCCCATCCCCGATTGAAAATCCTAAGGAGCAGTACTTC.

This clone showed up just a few times. Here the CDR3 DNA reads TGTGCCAGCAGCCTCCGGCTGGGTTTGGACACTGAAGCTTTCTTT. This encodes CASSLRLGLDTEAFF. The chain couples TRBV4-2 to TRBJ1-1; D is ambiguous. Per the germline V gene, CDR1 is LGHNA and CDR2 is YNFKEQ. Trimming removed 4 bases from V and 3 bases from J, with 15 bases in between. CDR3 length: 15 residues.

V usage is TRBV2 and J usage is TRBJ1-6, with 10 bases fitting TRBD1. The CDR3 contains 15 residues. The V and J ends lost 6 bases and 9 bases, in that order; junction bases with no gene match: 8. CDR1 and CDR2 (germline): SNHLY, FYNNEI. The DNA of the CDR3 is TGTGCCAGCAGCCCAATAAGGACAGGGGGTTCACCCCTCCACTTT. Encoded protein: CASSPIRTGGSPLHF.

The chain uses TRBV7-2 and TRBJ2-7, with 9 bases that match TRBD2. J lost 5 bases, V lost 5 bases, and 7 bases had no gene match. The length of the CDR3 is 14 residues. CDR1 SGHTA and CDR2 FQGNSA come from the germline V gene. CDR3 sequence reads: CASSLGSGSNEQYF. The CDR3 DNA reads as TGTGCCAGCAGCCTGGGTAGCGGGAGCAACGAGCAGTACTTC.

Only a few counts were recorded for this clone. The rearrangement joins TRBV12-3 or TRBV12-4 to TRBJ1-1; D may be TRBD1 (6 bases). The CDR3 consists of 13 residues. Trimming took off 6 bases at V and 3 bases at J, with 11 bases between the two ends. DNA of the CDR3: TGTGCCAGCAGCCCCGGGACATACACTGAAGCTTTCTTT. This encodes CASSPGTYTEAFF.